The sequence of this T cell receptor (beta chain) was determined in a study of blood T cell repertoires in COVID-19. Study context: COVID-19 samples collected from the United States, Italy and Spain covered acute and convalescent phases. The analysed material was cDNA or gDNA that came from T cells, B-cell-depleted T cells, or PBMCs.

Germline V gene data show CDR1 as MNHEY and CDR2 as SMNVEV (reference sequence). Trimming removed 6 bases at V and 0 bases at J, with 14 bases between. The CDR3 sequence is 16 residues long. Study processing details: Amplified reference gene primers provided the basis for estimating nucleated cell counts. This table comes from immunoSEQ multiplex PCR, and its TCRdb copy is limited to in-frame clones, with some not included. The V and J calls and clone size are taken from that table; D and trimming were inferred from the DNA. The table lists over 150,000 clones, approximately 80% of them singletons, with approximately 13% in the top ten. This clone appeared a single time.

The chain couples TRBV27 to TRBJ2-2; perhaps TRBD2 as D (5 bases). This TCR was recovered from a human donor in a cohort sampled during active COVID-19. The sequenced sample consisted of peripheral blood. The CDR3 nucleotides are TGTGCCAGCAGACCCTGGACTGCATCGAACACCGGGGAGCTGTTTTTT. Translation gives CASRPWTASNTGELFF.